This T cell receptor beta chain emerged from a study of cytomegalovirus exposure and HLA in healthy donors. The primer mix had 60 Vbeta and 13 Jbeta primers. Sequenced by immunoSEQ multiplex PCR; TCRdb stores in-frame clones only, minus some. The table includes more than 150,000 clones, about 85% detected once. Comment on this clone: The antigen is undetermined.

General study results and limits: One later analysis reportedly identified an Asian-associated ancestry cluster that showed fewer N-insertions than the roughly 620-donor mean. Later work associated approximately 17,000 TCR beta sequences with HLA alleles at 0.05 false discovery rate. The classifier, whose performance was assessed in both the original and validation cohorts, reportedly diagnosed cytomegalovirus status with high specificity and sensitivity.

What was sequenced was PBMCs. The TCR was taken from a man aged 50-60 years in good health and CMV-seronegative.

The CDR3 here is CASSVRQISTDTQYF. CDR3 DNA: TGTGCCAGCAGCGTACGACAGATCAGCACAGATACGCAGTATTTT. The chain combines TRBV7-9 with TRBJ2-3; D possibly corresponds to TRBD1 (5 bases). The V end lost 5 bases, the J end lost 0 bases, and 12 bases lay between the germline ends. CDR1 and CDR2 from the germline V gene are SEHNR and FQNEAQ (reference sequence). This CDR3 spans 15 amino acids.